The next 32 T cell receptor beta chains were all read from a single sample in a study of T cells after yellow fever vaccination. In TCRdb, the 5' RACE reads were re-called with MiXCR into one record per CDR3 protein. The table includes over 85,000 distinct CDR3 sequences, roughly 10% detected once. Here the sequenced sample was CD8+ T cells not binding an NS4B(214-222) dextramer, sorted from PBMCs, taken around 14 days after the first yellow fever vaccination. These receptors all stem from a man younger than 35 who received the YFV17D yellow fever vaccine.

The V call is TRBV5-1, the J call TRBJ1-1, with a tentative D call TRBD1 (6 bases). V was shortened by 3 bases and J by 6 bases, with 12 bases between the two germline ends. CDR3 length equals 13 residues. Germline V CDR1 and CDR2: SGHRS, YFSETQ. The CDR3: CASSWDTGPEAFF. The CDR3 DNA reads TGCGCCAGCAGCTGGGACACTGGCCCTGAAGCTTTCTTT.

The sample holds a few counts of this clonotype. The V gene is TRBV11-1, the J gene TRBJ2-2; D remains ambiguous. Trimming removed 5 bases from V and 4 bases from J, with 8 bases in between. Germline V gene lookup returns CDR1 SGHAT and CDR2 FQDESV (reference sequence). This CDR3 region has 13 residues. Written as DNA, the CDR3 is TGTGCCAGCAGCACAAGTTCCACCGGGGAGCTGTTTTTT. This gives the protein CASSTSSTGELFF.

This clonotype was seen repeatedly, ten times or more. The V and J genes are TRBV10-3 and TRBJ1-5; 8 bases map to TRBD1. Germline-derived CDR1 and CDR2 are ENHRY and SYGVKD. The V segment lost 10 bases and the J segment 6 bases; nucleotides outside the gene matches: 5. The length of the CDR3 is 12 residues. The chain's CDR3 is CATGQGGQPQHF. The CDR3 region has the DNA TGTGCCACCGGACAGGGAGGTCAGCCCCAGCATTTT.

J is TRBJ1-2 and V is TRBV11-2; D remains unclear. The CDR3 runs to 13 residues. From germline, CDR1 is SGHAT and CDR2 FQNNGV. The ends were cut back, 5 bases at V and 1 base at J, with 8 bases in the middle. CDR3 in DNA: TGTGCCAGCAGCCAGTGGGGTAACTATGGCTACACCTTC. Amino acids: CASSQWGNYGYTF. Supplemented by reference TRBV11-2 and TRBJ1-2, the full variable domain reads EAGVAQSPRYKIIEKRQSVAFWCNPISGHATLYWYQQILGQGPKLLIQFQNNGVVDDSQLPKDRFSAERLKGVDSTLKIQPAKLEDSAVYLCASSQWGNYGYTFGSGTRLTVV.

V and J are TRBV6-2 or TRBV6-3 and TRBJ2-7; 9 bases line up with TRBD2. The CDR3 is 17 amino acids. Looked up from germline, CDR1 is MNHEY and CDR2 is SVGEGT. V was clipped by 0 bases and J by 0 bases; unmatched bases: 6. CDR3: CASSYSAGGPSSYEQYV. In nucleotides, the CDR3 is TGTGCCAGCAGTTACTCGGCGGGGGGGCCAAGCTCCTACGAGCAGTACGTC.

At least ten counts were recorded for this clonotype. The rearrangement links TRBV12-3 or TRBV12-4 to TRBJ2-1; D perhaps matches TRBD1 (6 bases). The CDR3 extends over 13 amino acids. Trimming left V 5 bases short and J 4 bases short, with 9 bases between. The CDR3 protein is CASSTGSYNEQFF. CDR3 sequence (DNA): TGTGCCAGCAGTACAGGGTCATACAATGAGCAGTTCTTC.

This clonotype was found many times. The chain recombines TRBV12-3 or TRBV12-4 with TRBJ2-7; perhaps TRBD2 as D (8 bases). Trimming removed 5 bases from V and 3 bases from J, with 14 bases in between. The CDR3 covers 14 residues. The CDR3 coding sequence is TGTGCCAGCAGTCCAGGGGGACTAGACTACGAGCAGTACTTC. Protein product: CASSPGGLDYEQYF.

This sequence joins TRBV6-5 and TRBJ1-2; TRBD1 might be the D (6 bases). Trimming took off 2 bases at V and 0 bases at J, with 13 bases between the two ends. The CDR3 is 16 residues long. Germline V lookup: CDR1 MNHEY, CDR2 SVGAGI. Here the CDR3 reads CASSYGGGAANYGYTF. CDR3 sequence (DNA): TGTGCCAGCAGTTACGGGGGGGGCGCGGCTAACTATGGCTACACCTTC.

The chain combines TRBV6-1 with TRBJ2-1; 12 bases align to TRBD2. The CDR3 has 15 residues. The ends lost 5 bases at V and 15 bases at J; junction bases unmatched: 14. In germline, CDR1 is MNHNS, CDR2 SASEGT. This chain's CDR3 is CASSQVAASGGERFF. CDR3 nucleotide sequence: TGTGCCAGCAGTCAGGTCGCGGCTAGCGGGGGGGAACGGTTCTTC.

This clonotype was seen a few times. This rearrangement joins TRBV19 to TRBJ2-1; D is uncertain. V shed 5 bases and J shed 1 base, with 12 bases lying between them. There are 15 residues in the CDR3. Germline assignment: CDR1 LNHDA and CDR2 SQIVND (reference sequence). Here the CDR3 DNA reads TGTGCCAGTAGTTCTCTCCCGCCGTCCTACAATGAGCAGTTCTTC. Amino acid sequence: CASSSLPPSYNEQFF.

V and J are TRBV29-1 and TRBJ2-5; TRBD1 matches at 9 bases. Germline V lookup: CDR1 SQVTM, CDR2 ANQGSEA. Germline trimming cut 4 bases from V and 3 bases from J; bases unmatched to any gene: 9. This CDR3 contains 15 residues. As DNA, the CDR3 is TGCAGCGTTGCGGGGGGACAGGGTGGGAAAGAGACCCAGTACTTC. Amino acids: CSVAGGQGGKETQYF.

This clonotype occurred a few times. The V and J genes are TRBV24-1 and TRBJ2-2; tentative D call: TRBD1 (5 bases). V was clipped by 5 bases and J by 6 bases, with 9 bases between them. CDR1 and CDR2 from the germline V gene are KGHDR and SFDVKD. The CDR3 contains 13 residues. This CDR3 reads CATSVVGAGELFF. CDR3 nucleotide sequence: TGTGCCACCAGTGTTGTAGGGGCCGGGGAGCTGTTTTTT.

This clonotype was seen a handful of times. The genes are TRBV10-3 and TRBJ2-7; D perhaps matches TRBD1 (5 bases). CDR1 ENHRY and CDR2 SYGVKD come from the germline V gene. The length of the CDR3 is 13 residues. V gave up 2 bases and J gave up 4 bases, with 9 bases separating them. The CDR3 loop reads CAISETTVYEQYV. The CDR3 region has the DNA TGTGCCATCAGTGAGACGACAGTTTACGAGCAGTACGTC.

At least ten counts were recorded for this clonotype. The V and J genes are TRBV7-9 and TRBJ2-2, with D possibly TRBD2 on 5 matching bases. The CDR3 is 16 residues long. Germline lookup yields CDR1 SEHNR and CDR2 FQNEAQ (reference sequence). Trimming removed 5 bases from V and 5 bases from J, with 18 bases in between. The CDR3 is CASSPSAGGTTGELFF. CDR3 in DNA: TGTGCCAGCAGCCCTTCAGCAGGAGGAACAACCGGGGAGCTGTTTTTT.

This clonotype was recorded a few times. The chain recombines TRBV9 with TRBJ2-1; D ambiguous. V dropped 3 bases and J dropped 7 bases, with 11 bases sitting between them. CDR1 is SGDLS and CDR2 is YYNGEE in the germline V gene. CDR3 length: 13 amino acids. The CDR3 bases are TGTGCCAGCAGCGAGTCCGTAATAAATGAGCAGTTCTTC. Amino acid sequence: CASSESVINEQFF.

The chain couples TRBV10-3 to TRBJ2-7; D is perhaps TRBD2 (6 bases). V dropped 5 bases and J dropped 6 bases, with 11 bases sitting between them. There are 12 residues in the CDR3. Germline values: CDR1 ENHRY, CDR2 SYGVKD. The CDR3 DNA reads as TGTGCCATCAGTTCTAGCGTGGGCGAGCAGTACTTC. This codes for CAISSSVGEQYF.

Only a few counts were recorded for this clonotype. This chain joins TRBV7-9 and TRBJ2-3; 13 bases line up with TRBD2. Losses at the gene ends were 7 bases for V and 8 bases for J; bases not matched to a gene: 6. This CDR3 is 14 amino acids long. The V gene's germline CDR1 is SEHNR and CDR2 FQNEAQ (reference sequence). The CDR3 nucleotides read TGTGCCAGCATCATACTAGCGGGGGGGCTTACGCAGTATTTT. As protein: CASIILAGGLTQYF.

V is TRBV7-8 and J is TRBJ2-2; the D is unclear. V was cut by 1 base and J by 4 bases, with 13 bases left in between. Germline CDR1 SGHVS, CDR2 FQNEAQ. The CDR3 covers 16 residues. The CDR3 spells CASSLGVGWSTGELFF. The CDR3 bases are TGTGCCAGCAGCTTAGGGGTGGGGTGGTCCACCGGGGAGCTGTTTTTT.

Many counts were recorded for this clonotype. The rearrangement uses TRBV25-1 and TRBJ2-5; no clear D gene. Per the germline V gene, CDR1 is MGHDK and CDR2 is SYGVNS. The CDR3 covers 15 residues. Trimming cost V 3 bases and J 3 bases, with 14 bases left between them. This CDR3 is CASSDLLGVEETQYF. CDR3 coding DNA: TGTGCCAGCAGTGACTTACTTGGGGTTGAAGAGACCCAGTACTTC. Combining the CDR3 with reference TRBV25-1 and TRBJ2-5 gives the whole variable domain EADIYQTPRYLVIGTGKKITLECSQTMGHDKMYWYQQDPGMELHLIHYSYGVNSTEKGDLSSESTVSRIRTEHFPLTLESARPSHTSQYLCASSDLLGVEETQYFGPGTRLLVL.

In this sample, this clonotype turned up many times. The chain couples TRBV7-2 to TRBJ1-2; 9 bases fit TRBD1. J gave up 0 bases and V 1 base, and 3 bases lay outside the gene matches. Per the germline V gene, CDR1 is SGHTA and CDR2 is FQGNSA. The CDR3 runs to 16 residues. CDR3 sequence: CASSLGRTGANYGYTF. DNA for the CDR3: TGTGCCAGCAGCTTAGGACGGACAGGGGCTAACTATGGCTACACCTTC. The variable domain in full, with the rest retrieved from reference TRBV7-2 and TRBJ1-2, is GAGVSQSPSNKVTEKGKDVELRCDPISGHTALYWYRQSLGQGLEFLIYFQGNSAPDKSGLPSDRFSAERTGGSVSTLTIQRTQQEDSAVYLCASSLGRTGANYGYTFGSGTRLTVV.

The chain carries TRBV7-6 and TRBJ2-1, with 11 bases lining up with TRBD2. J was trimmed by 7 bases and V by 2 bases; bases with no gene match: 7. This CDR3 has 16 residues. Germline V CDR1 and CDR2: SGHVS, FNYEAQ. For the CDR3, the DNA is TGTGCCAGCAGCTTAAGTCTAGCGGGGGGCCTAAATGAGCAGTTCTTC. Encoded protein: CASSLSLAGGLNEQFF.

This clonotype has a count of ten or more. The chain joins TRBV20-1 to TRBJ2-2; D not resolved. This CDR3 spans 12 amino acids. V was shortened by 0 bases and J by 8 bases, with 7 bases between the two germline ends. Germline CDR1 is DFQATT and CDR2 is SNEGSKA (reference sequence). In nucleotides, the CDR3 is TGCAGTGCTAGAGAACGAGAGGGGGAGCTGTTTTTT. This translates into CSAREREGELFF.

The CDR3 coding sequence is TGTGCCAGCAGCTTAAAACCGGGACAGGGGTCAGGCCAGCCCCAGCATTTT. This sequence encodes CASSLKPGQGSGQPQHF. The V gene is TRBV7-2, the J gene TRBJ1-5, with 10 bases aligning to TRBD1. With 2 bases clipped from V and 7 bases from J, the junction kept 11 bases outside the gene matches. This CDR3 region has 17 residues. Germline V CDR1 and CDR2: SGHTA, FQGNSA.

The chain has TRBV7-6 and TRBJ2-7; perhaps TRBD1 as D (6 bases). The ends were cut back, 0 bases at V and 1 base at J, with 7 bases in the middle. Germline loops: CDR1 SGHVS, CDR2 FNYEAQ. The CDR3 sequence is 14 residues long. The CDR3 loop is CASSLAGQSYEQYF. The CDR3 nucleotides are TGTGCCAGCAGCTTAGCAGGACAGTCCTACGAGCAGTACTTC.

The sample holds a few counts of this clonotype. V and J are TRBV4-3 and TRBJ1-2; D is uncertain. Between the trimmed V and J ends, which lost 1 base and 1 base, there was a span of 7 bases. CDR1 and CDR2 (germline): LGHNA, YSLEER. The CDR3 runs 14 residues. The CDR3 is CASSQGYGNYGYTF. DNA of the CDR3: TGCGCCAGCAGCCAAGGGTACGGTAACTATGGCTACACCTTC.

This clonotype was seen only a few times. J is TRBJ2-2 and V is TRBV6-1; 8 nucleotides match TRBD1. Germline V lookup: CDR1 MNHNS, CDR2 SASEGT. The CDR3 loop spans 14 amino acids. Trimming removed 10 bases from V and 2 bases from J; junction bases left unmatched: 6. CDR3 loop: CATTGQDNTGELFF. In nucleotides, the CDR3 is TGTGCCACCACGGGACAGGACAACACCGGGGAGCTGTTTTTT.

This clonotype has a handful of counts. The gene calls are TRBV6-1 and TRBJ2-4; D uncertain. Per germline, CDR1 MNHNS and CDR2 SASEGT. The CDR3 is 14 residues long. Trimming left V 1 base short and J 6 bases short, with 10 bases between. As DNA, the CDR3 is TGTGCCAGCAGTGAAGTACTCAGGAGAAACATTCAGTACTTC. Protein product: CASSEVLRRNIQYF.

This clonotype appeared a few times. The rearrangement uses TRBV4-1 and TRBJ1-5; D uncertain. CDR3 size: 13 residues. Looked up from germline, CDR1 is MGHRA and CDR2 is YSYEKL. Trimming took 2 bases from V and 7 from J, leaving 9 bases between them. The CDR3 DNA is TGCGCCAGCAGCCAAATTACCGGGCAGCCCCAGCATTTT. This gives the protein CASSQITGQPQHF.

V gene TRBV2 combines with J gene TRBJ2-3; the D gene is possibly TRBD2 (5 bases). CDR3 length: 14 residues. The ends were cut back, 7 bases at V and 1 base at J, with 12 bases in the middle. Germline CDR1 SNHLY, CDR2 FYNNEI. The DNA for the CDR3 is TGTGCCAGCAAGACGGTCGGGGGCACAGATACGCAGTATTTT. The encoded protein is CASKTVGGTDTQYF.

This clonotype was seen only a few times. The V call is TRBV12-3 or TRBV12-4, the J call TRBJ2-1; D ambiguous. V lost 7 bases and J lost 0, with 13 bases in between. The CDR3 runs 15 residues. The CDR3 here is CASKTALSSYNEQFF. The DNA of the CDR3 is TGTGCCAGCAAGACGGCCCTTAGCTCCTACAATGAGCAGTTCTTC.

The V and J genes are TRBV15 and TRBJ1-5; D possibly corresponds to TRBD1 (6 bases). Trimming shortened V by 0 bases and J by 7 bases, and 16 bases separated the two germline ends. The CDR3 contains 16 residues. The germline V gene encodes CDR1 LNHNV and CDR2 YYDKDF (reference sequence). CDR3 protein: CATSREKGGNNQPQHF. The CDR3 nucleotides are TGTGCCACCAGCAGAGAAAAAGGGGGAAATAACCAGCCCCAGCATTTT.

J is TRBJ2-3 and V is TRBV20-1; 13 bases align to TRBD2. Germline CDR1 reads DFQATT; CDR2 reads SNEGSKA (reference sequence). The trim removed 5 bases at V and 5 bases at J, leaving 7 bases unmatched. CDR3 length: 15 amino acids. CDR3 bases: TGCAGTGCTTGTTCCGGGACTAGCGGGGAAGATACGCAGTATTTT. Translated, it gives CSACSGTSGEDTQYF.